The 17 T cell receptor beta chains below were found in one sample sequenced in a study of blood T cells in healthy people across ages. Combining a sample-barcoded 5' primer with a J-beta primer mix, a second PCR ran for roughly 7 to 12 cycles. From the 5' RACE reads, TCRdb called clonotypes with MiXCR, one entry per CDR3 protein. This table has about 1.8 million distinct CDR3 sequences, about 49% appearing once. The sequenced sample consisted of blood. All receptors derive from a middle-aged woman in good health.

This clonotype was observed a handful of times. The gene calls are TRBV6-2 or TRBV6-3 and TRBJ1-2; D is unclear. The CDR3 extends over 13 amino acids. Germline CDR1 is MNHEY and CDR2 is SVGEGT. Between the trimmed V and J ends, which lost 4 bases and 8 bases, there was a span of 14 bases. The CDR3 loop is CASSSRQKKGYTF. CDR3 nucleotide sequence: TGTGCCAGCAGTTCCAGGCAGAAAAAGGGCTACACCTTC.

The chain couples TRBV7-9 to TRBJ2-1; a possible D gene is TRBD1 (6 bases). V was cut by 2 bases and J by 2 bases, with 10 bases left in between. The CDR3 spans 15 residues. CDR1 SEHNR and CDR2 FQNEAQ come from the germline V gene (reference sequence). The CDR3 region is CASSLHTGPYNEQFF. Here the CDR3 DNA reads TGTGCCAGCAGCTTACATACAGGGCCCTACAATGAGCAGTTCTTC.

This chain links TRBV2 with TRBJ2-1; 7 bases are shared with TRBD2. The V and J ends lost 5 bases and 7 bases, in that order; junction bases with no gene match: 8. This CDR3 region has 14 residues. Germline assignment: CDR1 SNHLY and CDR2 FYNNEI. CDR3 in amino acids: CASSKTSNRNEQFF. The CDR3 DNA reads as TGTGCCAGCAGTAAGACTAGCAATAGGAATGAGCAGTTCTTC.

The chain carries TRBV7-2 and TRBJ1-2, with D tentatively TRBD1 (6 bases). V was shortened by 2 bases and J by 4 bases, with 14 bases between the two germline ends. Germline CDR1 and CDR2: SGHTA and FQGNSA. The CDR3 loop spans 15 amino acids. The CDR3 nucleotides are TGTGCCAGCAGCTTATACGAGGGGGGGTTCTATGGCTACACCTTC. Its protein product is CASSLYEGGFYGYTF.

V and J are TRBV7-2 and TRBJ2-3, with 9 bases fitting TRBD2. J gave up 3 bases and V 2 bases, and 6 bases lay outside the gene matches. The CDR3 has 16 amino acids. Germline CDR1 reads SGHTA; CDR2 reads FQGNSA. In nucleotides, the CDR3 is TGTGCCAGCAGCTTAAGGCGGGGGGGTGAGACAGATACGCAGTATTTT. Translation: CASSLRRGGETDTQYF.

The CDR3: CASSSTGHTETQYF. DNA of the CDR3: TGTGCCAGCTCATCTACAGGGCATACGGAGACCCAGTACTTC. This sequence joins TRBV18 and TRBJ2-5, with TRBD1 as a possible D gene (6 bases). Germline V gene sequence: CDR1 KGHSH, CDR2 LQKENI. The length of the CDR3 is 14 residues. With 5 bases removed from V and 5 bases from J, the gap between germline ends came to 15 bases.

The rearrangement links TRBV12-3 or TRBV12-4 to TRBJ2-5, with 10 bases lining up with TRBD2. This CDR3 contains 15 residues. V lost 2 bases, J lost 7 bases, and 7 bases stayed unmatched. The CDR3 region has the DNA TGTGCCAGCAGTTTACTAGCGGGGGCTACGGCGACCCAGTACTTC. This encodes CASSLLAGATATQYF.

The CDR3 region has the DNA TGCACCGGGGGGGAGGATACGCAGTATTTT. Protein product: CTGGEDTQYF. V gene TRBV29-1 combines with J gene TRBJ2-3; TRBD2 matches 8 bases. CDR3 length equals 10 residues. In germline, CDR1 is SQVTM, CDR2 ANQGSEA.

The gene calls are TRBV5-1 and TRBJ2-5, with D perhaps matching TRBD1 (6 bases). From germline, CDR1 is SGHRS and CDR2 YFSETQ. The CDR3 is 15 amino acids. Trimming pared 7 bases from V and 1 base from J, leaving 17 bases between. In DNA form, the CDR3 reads TGCGCCAGCCTACTCGGCGGACAGACCCAAGAGACCCAGTACTTC. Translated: CASLLGGQTQETQYF.

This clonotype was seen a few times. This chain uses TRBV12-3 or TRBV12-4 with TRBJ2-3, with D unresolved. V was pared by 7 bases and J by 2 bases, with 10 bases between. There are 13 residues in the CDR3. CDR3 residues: CASKEQFTDTQYF. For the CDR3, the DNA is TGTGCCAGCAAGGAACAGTTCACAGATACGCAGTATTTT.

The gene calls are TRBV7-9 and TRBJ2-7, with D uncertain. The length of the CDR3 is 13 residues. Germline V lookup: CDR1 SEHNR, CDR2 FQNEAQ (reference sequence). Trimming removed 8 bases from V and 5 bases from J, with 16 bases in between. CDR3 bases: TGTGCCAGCGCTAGGGTTTTAGACCACGAGCAGTACTTC. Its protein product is CASARVLDHEQYF.

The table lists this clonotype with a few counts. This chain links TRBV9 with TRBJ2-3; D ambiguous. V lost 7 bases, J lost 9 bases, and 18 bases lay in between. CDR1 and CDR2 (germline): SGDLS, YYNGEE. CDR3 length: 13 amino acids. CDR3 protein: CASVGPPSNTQYF. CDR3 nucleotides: TGTGCCAGCGTCGGACCCCCTAGTAACACGCAGTATTTT.

Here the CDR3 DNA reads TGCAGTGCCTCCCAGAGCCTTGGCACAGATACGCAGTATTTT. It yields the protein CSASQSLGTDTQYF. The V and J genes are TRBV20-1 and TRBJ2-3; D is unclear. The germline gives CDR1 DFQATT, CDR2 SNEGSKA (reference sequence). The ends were cut back, 6 bases at V and 1 base at J, with 14 bases in the middle. The CDR3 consists of 14 residues.

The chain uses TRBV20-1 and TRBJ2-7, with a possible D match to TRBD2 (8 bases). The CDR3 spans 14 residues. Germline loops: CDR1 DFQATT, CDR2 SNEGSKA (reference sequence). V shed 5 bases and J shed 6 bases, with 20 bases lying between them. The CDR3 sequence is CSADSDRAGGEQYF. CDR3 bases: TGCAGTGCTGACTCCGACAGGGCGGGGGGCGAGCAGTACTTC.

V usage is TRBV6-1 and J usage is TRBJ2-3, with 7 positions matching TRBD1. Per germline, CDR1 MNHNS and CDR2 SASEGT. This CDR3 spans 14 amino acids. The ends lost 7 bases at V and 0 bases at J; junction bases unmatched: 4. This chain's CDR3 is CASKPGQSTDTQYF. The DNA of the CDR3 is TGTGCCAGCAAGCCGGGACAGAGCACAGATACGCAGTATTTT.

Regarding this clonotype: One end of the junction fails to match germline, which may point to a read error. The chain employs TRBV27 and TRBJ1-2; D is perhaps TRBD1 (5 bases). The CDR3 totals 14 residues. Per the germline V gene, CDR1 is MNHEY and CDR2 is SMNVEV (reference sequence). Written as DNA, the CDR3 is TGTGCCAGCAGTGTCACCCCCGGGGCGAATGGCTGCACCTTC. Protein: CASSVTPGANGCTF.

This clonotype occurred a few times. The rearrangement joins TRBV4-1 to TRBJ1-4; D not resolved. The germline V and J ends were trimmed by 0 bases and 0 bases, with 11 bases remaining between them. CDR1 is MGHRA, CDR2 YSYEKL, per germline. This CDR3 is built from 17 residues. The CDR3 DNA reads TGCGCCAGCAGCCAAGAGGGAGTGAGAGCAACTAATGAAAAACTGTTTTTT. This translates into CASSQEGVRATNEKLFF.